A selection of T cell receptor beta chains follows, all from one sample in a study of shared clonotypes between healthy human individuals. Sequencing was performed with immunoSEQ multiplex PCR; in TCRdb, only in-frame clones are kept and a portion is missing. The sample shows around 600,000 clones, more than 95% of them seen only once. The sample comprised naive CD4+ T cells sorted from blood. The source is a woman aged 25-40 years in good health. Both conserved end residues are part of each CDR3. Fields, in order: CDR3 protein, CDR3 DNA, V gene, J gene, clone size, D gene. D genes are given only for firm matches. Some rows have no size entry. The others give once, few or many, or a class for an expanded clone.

CASSWTRDVDYGYTF	TGTGCCAGCAGCTGGACCCGGGACGTAGACTATGGCTACACCTTC	TRBV7-9	TRBJ1-2	.	.
CASSHPAGTFNNEQFF	TGCGCCAGCAGCCACCCTGCCGGGACTTTTAACAATGAGCAGTTCTTC	TRBV4-1	TRBJ2-1	.	.
CASSQGILAGIYEQYF	TGCGCCAGCAGCCAAGGGATACTAGCGGGAATTTACGAGCAGTACTTC	TRBV4-1	TRBJ2-7	.	TRBD2
CASSARDFPDTQYF	TGTGCCAGCAGTGCGAGAGACTTCCCAGATACGCAGTATTTT	TRBV6-1	TRBJ2-3	.	.
CASSGRVEPREQYF	TGTGCCAGCAGTGGAAGGGTGGAGCCTCGCGAGCAGTACTTC	TRBV28	TRBJ2-7	.	.
CASSQDGGLNTEAFF	TGTGCCAGCAGCCAAGATGGGGGGTTGAACACTGAAGCTTTCTTT	TRBV14	TRBJ1-1	.	.
CASSLSYRDDTGELFF	TGTGCCAGCAGTTTATCGTACAGGGACGACACCGGGGAGCTGTTTTTT	TRBV27	TRBJ2-2	once	.
CASRAQAGGPYEQYF	TGTGCCAGCAGGGCTCAAGCGGGAGGGCCTTACGAGCAGTACTTC	TRBV2	TRBJ2-7	.	TRBD2
CASSGAGASYEQYF	TGTGCCAGCAGTGGGGCGGGAGCTAGCTACGAGCAGTACTTC	TRBV2	TRBJ2-7	.	TRBD2
CASSLDEGFQFF	TGTGCCAGCAGCTTAGATGAGGGATTCCAGTTCTTC	TRBV11-1	TRBJ2-1	.	.
CASSQLEGGTEAFF	TGTGCCAGCAGCCAGCTGGAAGGGGGGACTGAAGCTTTCTTT	TRBV16	TRBJ1-1	.	.
CASSWTSGSINEQFF	TGCGCCAGCAGCTGGACTAGCGGGAGTATTAATGAGCAGTTCTTC	TRBV5-1	TRBJ2-1	.	TRBD2
CASSGRTGNYFGNTIYF	TGTGCCAGCAGTGGACGGACAGGGAATTATTTTGGAAACACCATATATTTT	TRBV6-1	TRBJ1-3	once	TRBD1
CASSLLPNTEAFF	TGCGCCAGCAGCTTGTTGCCGAACACTGAAGCTTTCTTT	TRBV5-1	TRBJ1-1	.	.
CASSPNAGSREEKLFF	TGTGCCAGCTCACCAAATGCGGGAAGCCGGGAGGAAAAACTGTTTTTT	TRBV18	TRBJ1-4	once	.
CASSGAGRQNTGELFF	TGTGCCAGCAGTGGTGCGGGACGGCAGAACACCGGGGAGCTGTTTTTT	TRBV2	TRBJ2-2	.	.
CAWSVNRQKVMNTEAFF	TGTGCCTGGAGTGTTAATCGACAGAAAGTCATGAACACTGAAGCTTTCTTT	TRBV30	TRBJ1-1	once	.
CASSPASGSFDEQFF	TGTGCCAGCAGTCCTGCTAGCGGGAGTTTCGATGAGCAGTTCTTC	TRBV28	TRBJ2-1	once	TRBD2
CASSRTGVGTDTQYF	TGTGCCAGCAGCCGGACAGGGGTTGGCACAGATACGCAGTATTTT	TRBV7-3	TRBJ2-3	.	TRBD1
CASESGTGLKLFF	TGTGCCAGTGAGTCCGGGACAGGGTTGAAACTGTTTTTT	TRBV2	TRBJ1-4	.	TRBD1
CATTTRLAGNGETQYF	TGTGCCACCACCACCCGACTAGCGGGGAACGGGGAGACCCAGTACTTC	TRBV15	TRBJ2-5	.	TRBD2
CASSQELQAFEQYF	TGTGCCAGCAGCCAAGAACTTCAGGCGTTCGAGCAGTACTTC	TRBV14	TRBJ2-7	.	.
CASSKGRQFGDEQYF	TGTGCCAGCAGCAAGGGACGGCAATTCGGCGACGAGCAGTACTTC	TRBV11-3	TRBJ2-7	.	.
CASSYYSDNEQFF	TGTGCCAGCAGTTACTATTCCGACAATGAGCAGTTCTTC	TRBV6-6	TRBJ2-1	.	.
CASSRTGLYSNQPQHF	TGTGCCAGTAGTAGGACAGGGCTTTATAGCAATCAGCCCCAGCATTTT	TRBV19	TRBJ1-5	.	TRBD1
CASSERQLLLGNEQFF	TGTGCCAGCAGTGAACGGCAGCTCCTCCTTGGCAATGAGCAGTTCTTC	TRBV6-1	TRBJ2-1	once	.
CASSSGTSGNYEQYF	TGTGCCAGCAGTTCTGGGACTAGCGGGAACTACGAGCAGTACTTC	TRBV6-5	TRBJ2-7	.	TRBD2
CASSGQGGSQPQHF	TGTGCCAGCTCCGGACAGGGGGGAAGTCAGCCCCAGCATTTT	TRBV2	TRBJ1-5	.	TRBD1
CASSPRTDTGELFF	TGTGCCAGCTCACCAAGGACAGACACCGGGGAGCTGTTTTTT	TRBV18	TRBJ2-2	.	.
CASMSRGAKVYGYTF	TGTGCCAGCATGAGCAGGGGCGCAAAAGTTTATGGCTACACCTTC	TRBV6-1	TRBJ1-2	.	.
CASSQAWTAIYGYTF	TGCGCCAGCAGCCAAGCCTGGACAGCTATCTATGGCTACACCTTC	TRBV4-1	TRBJ1-2	.	.
CASSLRMGADTQYF	TGTGCCAGCAGCTTAAGAATGGGGGCAGATACGCAGTATTTT	TRBV7-2	TRBJ2-3	.	.
CASSLSPQGRAEAFF	TGTGCCAGCAGCTTATCCCCACAGGGTCGGGCTGAAGCTTTCTTT	TRBV5-4	TRBJ1-1	.	.
CASRTGTLLNEQFF	TGTGCCAGCAGAACCGGGACTCTGCTAAATGAGCAGTTCTTC	TRBV28	TRBJ2-1	.	.
CASSYGERGAEETQYF	TGCGCCAGCAGCTACGGAGAGCGGGGGGCAGAAGAGACCCAGTACTTC	TRBV5-1	TRBJ2-5	.	TRBD2
CASSRGRQGQNQPQHF	TGTGCCAGCAGCCGTGGTAGACAGGGGCAAAATCAGCCCCAGCATTTT	TRBV7-9	TRBJ1-5	.	TRBD1
CASRAGSLANEKLFF	TGCGCCAGCAGGGCAGGGTCGTTAGCTAATGAAAAACTGTTTTTT	TRBV5-1	TRBJ1-4	.	.
CASSHQNTEAFF	TGTGCCAGCAGCCATCAGAACACTGAAGCTTTCTTT	TRBV7-8	TRBJ1-1	.	.
CASSLGTGRVEAFF	TGCGCCAGCAGCTTGGGGACAGGGAGGGTTGAAGCTTTCTTT	TRBV5-1	TRBJ1-1	.	TRBD1
CASSGAGTHYGYTF	TGTGCCAGCAGCGGGGCAGGAACCCACTATGGCTACACCTTC	TRBV2	TRBJ1-2	.	.
CASSMGGGSYEQYF	TGTGCCAGCAGCATGGGGGGGGGCTCCTACGAGCAGTACTTC	TRBV7-2	TRBJ2-7	.	TRBD2
CASSGRNNEQFF	TGTGCCAGCAGCGGGAGGAACAATGAGCAGTTCTTC	TRBV6-5	TRBJ2-1	.	TRBD2
CASSFSQGNTEAFF	TGTGCCAGCAGCTTTTCACAGGGGAACACTGAAGCTTTCTTT	TRBV7-3	TRBJ1-1	.	.
CASSMTPSRGYTF	TGTGCCAGCAGCATGACCCCAAGCCGGGGCTACACCTTC	TRBV28	TRBJ1-2	.	.